The rows below give T cell receptor beta chains drawn from one sample of a study of blood T cell repertoires in COVID-19. Some clones are missing from TCRdb's copy, which holds only in-frame ones; the method was immunoSEQ multiplex PCR. The table has 70,000 to 95,000 clones, about 84% seen once. Sequences were obtained from peripheral blood. All receptors come from a human donor in a cohort sampled during active COVID-19. The CDR3 runs from the conserved cysteine through the conserved F or W. Rows give clone size only sometimes, using once, few, many, or a class for an expanded clone.

.,TRBV6-5,TRBJ2-5,CASSTGQGRETQYF
few,TRBV28,TRBJ2-7,CASSYTSGWSYEQYF
.,TRBV2,TRBJ2-3,CASRLGGDTQYF
once,TRBV9,TRBJ2-5,CASSVQGTETQYF
.,TRBV4-1,TRBJ1-2,CASSQDDSYGYTF
.,TRBV13,TRBJ1-6,CASSLDGTGNSPLHF
.,TRBV7-8,TRBJ2-4,CASSPIAGGDKNIQYF
once,TRBV30,TRBJ2-3,CAWSVDYSTDTQYF
.,TRBV6-2/TRBV6-3,TRBJ2-1,CASSPRGRGSYNEQFF
many,TRBV4-3,TRBJ2-7,CASSQGVGLGEQYF
.,TRBV19,TRBJ2-1,CATTWERDFYNEQFF
.,TRBV29-1,TRBJ2-1,CSVEVPAGPGEQFF
.,TRBV7-2,TRBJ1-3,CASSLVAVYSGNTIYF
once,TRBV10-3,TRBJ2-3,CAISGRGGNTDTQYF
.,TRBV11-3,TRBJ2-3,CASSLGPSTDTQYF
few,TRBV7-8,TRBJ1-3,CASSSDRGLGNTIYF
.,TRBV4-3,TRBJ2-2,CASSQDRGKPNTGELFF
.,TRBV4-3,TRBJ2-7,CASSQDWGQRGREQYF
.,TRBV29-1,TRBJ2-1,CSVEFVSTSSYNEQFF
.,TRBV5-1,TRBJ2-2,CASRFTGTGNTGELFF
.,TRBV13,TRBJ2-7,CASSLGRGSYEQYF
.,TRBV29-1,TRBJ1-1,CSVVMDRTGGTEAFF
.,TRBV19,TRBJ1-1,CASMRDNTEAFF
.,TRBV6-5,TRBJ1-1,CASSLRAEAFF
once,TRBV4-1,TRBJ2-2,CASSPGGGTGELFF
many,TRBV2,TRBJ1-4,CASKPAPGGGEKLFF